One sample yielded the 9 T cell receptor beta chains listed below, sequenced in a study of control samples from healthy donors and cancer patients. Method: immunoSEQ multiplex PCR; TCRdb's copy keeps in-frame clones and lacks some. The top ten clones hold more than 1.3% of a sample with 150,000 to 200,000 clones, approximately 94% of them seen once. The sequenced sample was blood. The receptors were gathered from a young man in good health.

The chain couples TRBV28 to TRBJ2-7, with unresolved D. The CDR3 is 16 amino acids. V lost 5 bases and J lost 1, with 18 bases in between. Germline V gene data show CDR1 as MDHEN and CDR2 as SYDVKM. Here the CDR3 reads CASSATGSHPSYEQYF. CDR3 DNA sequence: TGTGCCAGCAGTGCGACCGGGTCCCATCCTTCCTACGAGCAGTACTTC.

The chain has TRBV6-2 or TRBV6-3 and TRBJ2-2; D remains ambiguous. Germline V gene sequence: CDR1 MNHEY, CDR2 SVGEGT. The ends were cut back, 0 bases at V and 1 base at J, with 9 bases in the middle. CDR3 length: 16 amino acids. The CDR3: CASSYSIRQNTGELFF. CDR3 sequence (DNA): TGTGCCAGCAGTTACTCGATTCGACAGAACACCGGGGAGCTGTTTTTT.

This clone appeared once. The chain employs TRBV27 and TRBJ1-2; 11 nucleotides line up with TRBD1. CDR3 length: 14 amino acids. The trim removed 4 bases at V and 2 bases at J, leaving 0 bases unmatched. CDR1 is MNHEY, CDR2 SMNVEV, per germline (reference sequence). CDR3 DNA: TGTGCCAGCAGTTGGACAGGGGGCAACTATGGCTACACCTTC. Translated: CASSWTGGNYGYTF.

The chain carries TRBV12-3 or TRBV12-4 and TRBJ2-2; no clear D gene. The CDR3 is 12 amino acids. V lost 3 bases to trimming and J lost 10 bases, with 9 bases between them. Here the CDR3 reads CASSFGLVELFF. The CDR3 DNA sequence: TGTGCCAGCAGTTTTGGGCTCGTGGAGCTGTTTTTT.

V is TRBV9 and J is TRBJ2-7; the match to TRBD2 covers 9 bases. Germline CDR1 SGDLS, CDR2 YYNGEE. This CDR3 region has 17 residues. V was pared by 3 bases and J by 3 bases, with 13 bases of the junction left unmatched. This chain's CDR3 is CASSASREGSNRYEQYF. The CDR3 DNA sequence: TGTGCCAGCAGCGCTTCGCGGGAGGGGTCGAACCGCTACGAGCAGTACTTC.

The J gene is TRBJ2-7, the V gene TRBV19; weak D call: TRBD1 (5 bases). V lost 4 bases to trimming and J lost 7 bases, with 14 bases between them. Germline assignment: CDR1 LNHDA and CDR2 SQIVND (reference sequence). This CDR3 is built from 13 residues. CDR3 in amino acids: CASSTHTGPEQYF. The CDR3 nucleotides are TGTGCCAGTAGTACCCACACAGGCCCAGAGCAGTACTTC.

This chain connects TRBV3-1 (or the pseudogene TRBV3-2) to TRBJ2-1, with 10 positions matching TRBD2. After removal of 1 base from V and 9 bases from J, the junction contained 3 bases not matched to a gene. CDR3 length equals 14 residues. In germline, CDR1 is LGHDT, CDR2 YNNKEL (reference sequence). The DNA of the CDR3 is TGTGCCAGCAGCCAAGGGGGACTAGCGTTTGAGCAGTTCTTC. Protein product: CASSQGGLAFEQFF.

This clone came up once. The CDR3 sequence: CAISGGSGLGLEQYF. The CDR3 region has the DNA TGTGCCATCAGTGGAGGAAGTGGCTTAGGTCTCGAGCAGTACTTC. The chain uses TRBV10-3 and TRBJ2-7; D gene ambiguous. The CDR3 has 15 residues. Germline V gives CDR1 ENHRY, CDR2 SYGVKD. Trimming cost V 4 bases and J 6 bases, with 19 bases left between them.

This clone came up once. J is TRBJ2-7 and V is TRBV2; D is unclear. The V end lost 4 bases, the J end lost 12 bases, and 13 bases lay between the germline ends. In germline, CDR1 is SNHLY, CDR2 FYNNEI. The CDR3 spans 11 residues. The CDR3 DNA sequence: TGTGCCAGCAGTGGCCACTCCGGGCGGTACTTC. Translation: CASSGHSGRYF.